What follows are 4 T cell receptor beta chains derived from one specimen sequenced in a study of T cell responses to AZD1222 COVID-19 vaccine. Method: immunoSEQ multiplex PCR; TCRdb's copy keeps in-frame clones and lacks some. This table holds 65,000 to 70,000 clones, around 82% found once. This material consisted of peripheral blood, taken on day 0 of AZD1222 vaccination. The source of these receptors is an adult in good health.

This chain joins TRBV7-9 and TRBJ2-7; no definite D call. This CDR3 has 14 amino acids. Germline V gene data show CDR1 as SEHNR and CDR2 as FQNEAQ (reference sequence). The germline V and J ends were trimmed by 1 base and 0 bases, with 7 bases remaining between them. CDR3 DNA sequence: TGTGCCAGCAGCTTAGAAGACAACTCCTACGAGCAGTACTTC. Amino acid sequence: CASSLEDNSYEQYF.

V and J are TRBV15 and TRBJ2-7, with 11 bases identical to TRBD1. CDR1 LNHNV and CDR2 YYDKDF come from the germline V gene (reference sequence). V was pared by 4 bases and J by 5 bases, with 4 bases of the junction left unmatched. This CDR3 spans 14 amino acids. The DNA of the CDR3 is TGTGCCACCAGCACGGGGACAGGGGGAGACGAGCAGTACTTC. This sequence encodes CATSTGTGGDEQYF.

This clone was recorded a few times. This chain uses TRBV19 with TRBJ1-6; D might be TRBD1 (5 bases). Germline assignment: CDR1 LNHDA and CDR2 SQIVND (reference sequence). The CDR3 is made up of 15 amino acids. V lost 7 bases, J lost 9 bases, and 19 bases lay in between. The CDR3: CASTRRPGLGSPLHF. The CDR3, as DNA: TGTGCCAGTACCCGACGGCCAGGGTTGGGTTCACCCCTCCACTTT.

This clone was seen a handful of times. V usage is TRBV6-4 and J usage is TRBJ2-1, with TRBD2 matching over 12 bases. Per germline, CDR1 MRHNA and CDR2 SNTAGT. CDR3 length equals 15 residues. V dropped 2 bases and J dropped 8; count of bases not matched to a gene: 4. CDR3 residues: CASSDLAGGLYEQFF. The CDR3 region has the DNA TGTGCCAGCAGTGACCTAGCGGGGGGGCTTTATGAGCAGTTCTTC.